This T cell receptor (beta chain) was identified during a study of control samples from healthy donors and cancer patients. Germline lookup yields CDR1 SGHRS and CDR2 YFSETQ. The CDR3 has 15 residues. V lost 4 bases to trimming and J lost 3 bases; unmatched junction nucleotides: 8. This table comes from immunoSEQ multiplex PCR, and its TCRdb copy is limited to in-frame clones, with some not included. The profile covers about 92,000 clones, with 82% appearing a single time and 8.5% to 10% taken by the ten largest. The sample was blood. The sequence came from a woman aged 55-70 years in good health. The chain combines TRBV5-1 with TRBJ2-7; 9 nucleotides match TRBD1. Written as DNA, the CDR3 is TGCGCCAGCAGCCTAGGGACAGGGCCAATCTACGAGCAGTACTTC. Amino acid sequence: CASSLGTGPIYEQYF.